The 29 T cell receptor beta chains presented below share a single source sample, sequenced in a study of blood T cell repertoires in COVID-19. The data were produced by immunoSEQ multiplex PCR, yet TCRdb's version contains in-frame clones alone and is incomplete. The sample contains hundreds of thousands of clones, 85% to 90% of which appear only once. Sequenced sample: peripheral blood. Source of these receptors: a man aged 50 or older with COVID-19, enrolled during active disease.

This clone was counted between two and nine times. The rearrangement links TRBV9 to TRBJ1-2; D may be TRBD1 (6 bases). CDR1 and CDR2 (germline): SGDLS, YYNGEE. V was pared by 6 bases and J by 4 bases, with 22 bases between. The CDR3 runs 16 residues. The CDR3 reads CASTLGGGQGSYGYTF. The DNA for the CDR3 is TGTGCCAGCACCCTAGGGGGGGGTCAGGGGTCCTATGGCTACACCTTC.

The CDR3 nucleotides are TGTGCCAGCTGGGACAGATGTGGCGAGCAGTACTTC. This sequence encodes CASWDRCGEQYF. The chain has TRBV21-1 and TRBJ2-7; the table's D call, TRBD1, has no DNA check behind it. TRBV21-1 is tagged as a pseudogene. CDR3 length: 12 residues.

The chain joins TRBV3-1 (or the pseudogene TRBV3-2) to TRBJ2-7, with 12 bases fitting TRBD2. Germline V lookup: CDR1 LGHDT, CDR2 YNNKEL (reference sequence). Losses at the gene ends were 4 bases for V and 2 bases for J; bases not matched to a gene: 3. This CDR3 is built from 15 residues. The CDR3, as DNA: TGTGCCAGCAGCCCCAGACTAGCGGGGGCCTACGAGCAGTACTTC. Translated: CASSPRLAGAYEQYF.

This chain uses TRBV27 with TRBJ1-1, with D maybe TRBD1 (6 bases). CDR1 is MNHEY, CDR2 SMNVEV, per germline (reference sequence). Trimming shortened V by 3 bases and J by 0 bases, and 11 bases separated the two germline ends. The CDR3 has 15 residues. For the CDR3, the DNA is TGTGCCAGCAGTTTGGGGGACATGCTGAACACTGAAGCTTTCTTT. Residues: CASSLGDMLNTEAFF.

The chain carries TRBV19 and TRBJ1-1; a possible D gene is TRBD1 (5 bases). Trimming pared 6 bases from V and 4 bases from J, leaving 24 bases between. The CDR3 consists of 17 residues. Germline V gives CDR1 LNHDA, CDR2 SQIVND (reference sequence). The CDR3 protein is CASSILPRQGVVTEAFF. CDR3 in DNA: TGTGCCAGTAGCATACTTCCCCGGCAAGGGGTTGTCACTGAAGCTTTCTTT.

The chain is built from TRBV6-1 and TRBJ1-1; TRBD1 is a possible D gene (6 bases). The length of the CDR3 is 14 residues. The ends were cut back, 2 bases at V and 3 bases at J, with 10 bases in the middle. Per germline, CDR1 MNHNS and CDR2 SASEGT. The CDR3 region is CASSETGKDTEAFF. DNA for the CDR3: TGTGCCAGCAGTGAAACAGGGAAGGACACTGAAGCTTTCTTT.

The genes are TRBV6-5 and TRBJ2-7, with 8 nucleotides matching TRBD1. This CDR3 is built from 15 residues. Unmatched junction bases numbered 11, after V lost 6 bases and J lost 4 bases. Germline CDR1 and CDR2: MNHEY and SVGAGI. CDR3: CASSRSGQGGYEQYF. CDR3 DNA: TGTGCCAGCAGCAGGTCAGGACAGGGTGGATACGAGCAGTACTTC.

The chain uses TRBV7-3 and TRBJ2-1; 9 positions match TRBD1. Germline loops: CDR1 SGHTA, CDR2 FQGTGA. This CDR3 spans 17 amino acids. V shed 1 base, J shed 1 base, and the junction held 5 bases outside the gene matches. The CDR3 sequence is CASSLIHGTGSYNEQFF. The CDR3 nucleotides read TGTGCCAGCAGCTTAATCCACGGGACAGGGTCCTACAATGAGCAGTTCTTC. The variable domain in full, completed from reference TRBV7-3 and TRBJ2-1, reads GAGVSQTPSNKVTEKGKYVELRCDPISGHTALYWYRQSLGQGPEFLIYFQGTGAADDSGLPNDRFFAVRPEGSVSTLKIQRTERGDSAVYLCASSLIHGTGSYNEQFFGPGTRLTVL.

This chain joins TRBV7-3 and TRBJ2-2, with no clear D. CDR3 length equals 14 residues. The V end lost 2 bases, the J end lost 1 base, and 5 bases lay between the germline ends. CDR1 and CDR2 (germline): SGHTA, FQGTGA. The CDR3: CASSLSLNTGELFF. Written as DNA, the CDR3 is TGTGCCAGCAGCTTATCTCTGAACACCGGGGAGCTGTTTTTT.

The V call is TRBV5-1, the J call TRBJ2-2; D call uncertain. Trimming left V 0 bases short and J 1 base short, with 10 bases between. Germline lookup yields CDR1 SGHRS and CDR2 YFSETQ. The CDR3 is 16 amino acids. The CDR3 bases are TGCGCCAGCAGCTTGGGTGCTGCGTGGAACACCGGGGAGCTGTTTTTT. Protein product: CASSLGAAWNTGELFF.

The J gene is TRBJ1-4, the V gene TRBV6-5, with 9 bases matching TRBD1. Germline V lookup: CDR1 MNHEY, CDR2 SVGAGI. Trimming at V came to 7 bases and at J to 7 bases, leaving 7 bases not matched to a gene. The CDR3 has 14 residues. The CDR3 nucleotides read TGTGCCAGCAAGGAGACGGACAGGGGTGAAAAACTGTTTTTT. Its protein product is CASKETDRGEKLFF.

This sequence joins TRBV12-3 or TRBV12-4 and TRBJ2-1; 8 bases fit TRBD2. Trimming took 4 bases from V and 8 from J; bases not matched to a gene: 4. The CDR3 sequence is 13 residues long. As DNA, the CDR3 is TGTGCCAGCAGTTCCCGGGAGGGCGATGAGCAGTTCTTC. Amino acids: CASSSREGDEQFF.

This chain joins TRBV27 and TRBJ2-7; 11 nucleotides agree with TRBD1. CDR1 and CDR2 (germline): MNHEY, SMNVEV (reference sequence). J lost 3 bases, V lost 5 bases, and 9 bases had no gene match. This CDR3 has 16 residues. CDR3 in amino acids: CASSVGGTGGIYEQYF. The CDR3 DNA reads TGTGCCAGCAGTGTAGGGGGGACAGGGGGAATCTACGAGCAGTACTTC.

Here the CDR3 reads CASSVEGSNQPQHF. DNA of the CDR3: TGTGCCAGCAGCGTAGAGGGGAGCAATCAGCCCCAGCATTTT. This chain connects TRBV9 to TRBJ1-5, with TRBD1 as a possible D gene (5 bases). V was shortened by 0 bases and J by 1 base, with 5 bases between the two germline ends. This CDR3 has 14 residues. CDR1 is SGDLS, CDR2 YYNGEE, per germline. Variable domain in full (rest from reference TRBV9 and TRBJ1-5): DSGVTQTPKHLITATGQRVTLRCSPRSGDLSVYWYQQSLDQGLQFLIQYYNGEERAKGNILERFSAQQFPDLHSELNLSSLELGDSALYFCASSVEGSNQPQHFGDGTRLSIL.

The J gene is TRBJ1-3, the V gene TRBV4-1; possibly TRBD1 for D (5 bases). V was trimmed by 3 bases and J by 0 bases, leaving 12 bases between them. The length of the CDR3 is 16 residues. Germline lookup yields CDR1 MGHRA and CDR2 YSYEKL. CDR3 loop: CASSHLQDTSGNTIYF. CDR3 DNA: TGCGCCAGCAGCCACTTACAGGATACCTCTGGAAACACCATATATTTT.

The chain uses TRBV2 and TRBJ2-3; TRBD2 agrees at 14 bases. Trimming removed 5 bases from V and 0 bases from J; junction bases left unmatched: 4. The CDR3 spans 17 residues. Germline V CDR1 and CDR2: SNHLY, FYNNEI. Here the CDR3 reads CASSRWTSGRSTDTQYF. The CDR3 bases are TGTGCCAGCAGTCGGTGGACTAGCGGGAGGAGCACAGATACGCAGTATTTT.

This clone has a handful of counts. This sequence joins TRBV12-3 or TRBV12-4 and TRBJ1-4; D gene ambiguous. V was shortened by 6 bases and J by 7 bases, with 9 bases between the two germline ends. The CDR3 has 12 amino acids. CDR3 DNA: TGTGCCAGCAGCCGGGAAGGTGAAAAACTGTTTTTT. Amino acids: CASSREGEKLFF.

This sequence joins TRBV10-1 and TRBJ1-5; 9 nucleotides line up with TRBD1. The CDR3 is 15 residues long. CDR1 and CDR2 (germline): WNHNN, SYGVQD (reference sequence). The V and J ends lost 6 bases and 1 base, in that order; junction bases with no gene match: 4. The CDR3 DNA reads TGCGCCAGCAGAGAAGGACAGGGGAGCAATCAGCCCCAGCATTTT. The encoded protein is CASREGQGSNQPQHF.

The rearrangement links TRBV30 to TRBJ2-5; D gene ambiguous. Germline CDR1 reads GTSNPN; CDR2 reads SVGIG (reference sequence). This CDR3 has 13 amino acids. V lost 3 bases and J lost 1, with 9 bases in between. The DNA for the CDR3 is TGTGCCTGGAGGAGGCGGATCCAAGAGACCCAGTACTTC. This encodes CAWRRRIQETQYF.

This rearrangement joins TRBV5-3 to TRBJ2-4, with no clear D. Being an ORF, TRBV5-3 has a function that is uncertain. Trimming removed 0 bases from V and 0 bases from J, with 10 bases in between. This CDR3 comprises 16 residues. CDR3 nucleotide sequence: TGTGCCAGAAGCTTGGTTCAGAGACTAGCCAAAAACATTCAGTACTTC. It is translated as CARSLVQRLAKNIQYF.

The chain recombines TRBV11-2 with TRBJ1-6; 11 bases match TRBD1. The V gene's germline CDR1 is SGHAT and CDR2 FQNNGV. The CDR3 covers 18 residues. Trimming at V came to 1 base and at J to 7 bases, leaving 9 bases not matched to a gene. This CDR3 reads CASSLGAGQGVRNSPLHF. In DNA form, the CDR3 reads TGTGCCAGCAGCTTAGGGGCGGGACAGGGGGTTAGGAATTCACCCCTCCACTTT. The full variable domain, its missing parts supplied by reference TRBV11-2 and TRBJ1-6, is EAGVAQSPRYKIIEKRQSVAFWCNPISGHATLYWYQQILGQGPKLLIQFQNNGVVDDSQLPKDRFSAERLKGVDSTLKIQPAKLEDSAVYLCASSLGAGQGVRNSPLHFGNGTRLTVT.

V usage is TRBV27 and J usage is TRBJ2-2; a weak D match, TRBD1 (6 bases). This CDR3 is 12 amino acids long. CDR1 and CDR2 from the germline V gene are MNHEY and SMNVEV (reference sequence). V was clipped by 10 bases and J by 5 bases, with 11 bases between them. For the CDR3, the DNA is TGTGCCACCAGGGGAGAGACCGGGGAGCTGTTTTTT. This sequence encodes CATRGETGELFF.

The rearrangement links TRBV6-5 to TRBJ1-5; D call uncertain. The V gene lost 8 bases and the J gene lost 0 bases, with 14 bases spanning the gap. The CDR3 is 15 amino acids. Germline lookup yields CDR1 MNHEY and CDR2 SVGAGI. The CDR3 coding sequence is TGTGCCAGCGCGGAAGCCAGCAATAGCAATCAGCCCCAGCATTTT. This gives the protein CASAEASNSNQPQHF.

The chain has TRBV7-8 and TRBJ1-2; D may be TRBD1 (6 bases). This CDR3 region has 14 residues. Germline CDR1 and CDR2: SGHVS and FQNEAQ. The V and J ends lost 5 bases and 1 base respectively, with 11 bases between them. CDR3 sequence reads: CASSTTGINYGYTF. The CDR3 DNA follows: TGTGCCAGCAGCACGACAGGAATTAACTATGGCTACACCTTC. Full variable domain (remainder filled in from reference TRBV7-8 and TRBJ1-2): GAGVSQSPRYKVAKRGQDVALRCDPISGHVSLFWYQQALGQGPEFLTYFQNEAQLDKSGLPSDRFFAERPEGSVSTLKIQRTQQEDSAVYLCASSTTGINYGYTFGSGTRLTVV.

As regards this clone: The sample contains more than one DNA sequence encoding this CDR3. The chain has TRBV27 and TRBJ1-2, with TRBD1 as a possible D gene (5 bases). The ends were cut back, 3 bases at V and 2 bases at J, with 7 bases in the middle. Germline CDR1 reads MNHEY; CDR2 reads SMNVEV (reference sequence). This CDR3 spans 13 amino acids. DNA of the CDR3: TGTGCCAGCAGTTTGCAGGGAAACTATGGCTACACCTTC. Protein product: CASSLQGNYGYTF.

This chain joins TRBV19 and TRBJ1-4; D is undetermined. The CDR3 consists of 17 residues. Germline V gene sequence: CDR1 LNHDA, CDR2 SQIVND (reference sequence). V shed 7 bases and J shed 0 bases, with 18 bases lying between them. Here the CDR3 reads CASNPTTGAATNEKLFF. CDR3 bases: TGTGCCAGTAACCCGACGACCGGAGCTGCAACTAATGAAAAACTGTTTTTT.

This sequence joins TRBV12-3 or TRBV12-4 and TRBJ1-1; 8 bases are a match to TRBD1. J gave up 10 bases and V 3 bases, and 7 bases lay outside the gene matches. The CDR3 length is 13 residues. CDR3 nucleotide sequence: TGTGCCAGCAGTTTTTCAGGGGGCATTGCAGCTTTCTTT. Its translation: CASSFSGGIAAFF.

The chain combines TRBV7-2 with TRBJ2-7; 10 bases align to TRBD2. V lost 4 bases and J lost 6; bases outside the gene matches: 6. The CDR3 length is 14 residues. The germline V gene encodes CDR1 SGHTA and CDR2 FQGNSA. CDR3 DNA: TGTGCCAGCAGCTCCTTAGCGGGGGGCCTCGAGCAGTACTTC. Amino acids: CASSSLAGGLEQYF. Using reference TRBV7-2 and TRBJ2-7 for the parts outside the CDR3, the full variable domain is GAGVSQSPSNKVTEKGKDVELRCDPISGHTALYWYRQSLGQGLEFLIYFQGNSAPDKSGLPSDRFSAERTGGSVSTLTIQRTQQEDSAVYLCASSSLAGGLEQYFGPGTRLTVT.

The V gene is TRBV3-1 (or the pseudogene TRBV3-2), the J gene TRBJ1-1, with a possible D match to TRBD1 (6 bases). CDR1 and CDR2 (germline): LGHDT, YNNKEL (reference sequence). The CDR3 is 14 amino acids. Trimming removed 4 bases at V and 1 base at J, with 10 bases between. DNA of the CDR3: TGTGCCAGCAGCCGGCCGGACAGGAACACTGAAGCTTTCTTT. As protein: CASSRPDRNTEAFF.